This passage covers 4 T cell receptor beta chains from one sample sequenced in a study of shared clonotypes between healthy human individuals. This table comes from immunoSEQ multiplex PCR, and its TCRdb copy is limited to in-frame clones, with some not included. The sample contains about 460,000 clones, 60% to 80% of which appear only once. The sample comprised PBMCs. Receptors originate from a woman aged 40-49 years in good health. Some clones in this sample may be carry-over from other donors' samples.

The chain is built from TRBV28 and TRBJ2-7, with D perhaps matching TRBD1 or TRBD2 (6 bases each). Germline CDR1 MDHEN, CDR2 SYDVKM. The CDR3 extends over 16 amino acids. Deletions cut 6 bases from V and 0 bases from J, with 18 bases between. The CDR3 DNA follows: TGTGCCAGCAGCGGACTGGGGGGCGTACGCTCCTACGAGCAGTACTTC. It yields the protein CASSGLGGVRSYEQYF.

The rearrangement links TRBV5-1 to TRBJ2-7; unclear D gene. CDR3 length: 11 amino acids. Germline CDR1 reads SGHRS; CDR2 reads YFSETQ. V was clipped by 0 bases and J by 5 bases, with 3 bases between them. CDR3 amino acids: CASSLANEQYF. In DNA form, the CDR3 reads TGCGCCAGCAGCTTGGCCAACGAGCAGTACTTC.

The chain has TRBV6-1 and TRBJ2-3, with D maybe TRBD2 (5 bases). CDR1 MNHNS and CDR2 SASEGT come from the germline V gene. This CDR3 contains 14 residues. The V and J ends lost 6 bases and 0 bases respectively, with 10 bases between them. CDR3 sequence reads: CASRDSSSTDTQYF. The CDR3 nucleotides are TGTGCCAGCAGGGACTCATCTAGCACAGATACGCAGTATTTT.

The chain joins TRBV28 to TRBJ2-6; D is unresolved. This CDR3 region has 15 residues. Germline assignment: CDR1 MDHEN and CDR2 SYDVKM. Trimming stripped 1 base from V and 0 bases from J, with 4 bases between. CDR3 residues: CASSLSPSGANVLTF. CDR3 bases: TGTGCCAGCAGTTTATCGCCCTCTGGGGCCAACGTCCTGACTTTC.